Only one count was recorded for the clone carrying this TCR beta chain. The data derive from a study of blood T cell repertoires in COVID-19. Study-level information: Collection of acute and convalescent COVID-19 samples took place in the United States, Italy and Spain.

All enrollees were roughly 18 to 95 years old and from some 24 US areas. The study counted Cohort 3 donors as recovered given two negative PCRs, clearance, or symptom resolution. The authors' processing: Cell counts per sample came from amplifying reference gene primers. The repertoire was sequenced with immunoSEQ multiplex PCR; TCRdb's copy has only in-frame clones and lacks some. V, J and clone size reflect that table, while D and trimming were determined from the DNA. This repertoire shows 120,000 or so clones, about four fifths found once; its top ten account for approximately 3.5%. This clonotype was obtained from a woman aged 25-40 years who had recovered from COVID-19. The specimen was PBMCs or T cells enriched from blood (not recorded which).

For the CDR3, the DNA is TGTGCCAGCAGCCCGGGAGAGGCGACTGAAGCTTTCTTT. Its protein is CASSPGEATEAFF. The rearrangement uses TRBV11-3 and TRBJ1-1; D is unclear. Germline V gene data show CDR1 as SGHNT and CDR2 as YENEEA. The V end lost 5 bases, the J end lost 5 bases, and 12 bases lay between the germline ends. This CDR3 spans 13 amino acids.